The subject of this entry is one TCR beta chain. Generated by immunoSEQ multiplex PCR, the TCRdb table keeps only in-frame clones and is missing some. The repertoire holds just over 80,000 clones, with about 94% as singletons. The data stem from a study of technical replicates of blood from a handful of donors. V lost 1 base to trimming and J lost 3 bases, with 12 bases between them. Germline V CDR1 and CDR2: KGHSH, LQKENI. This CDR3 is built from 15 residues. This TCR was recovered from a human donor in good health. The rearrangement uses TRBV18 and TRBJ2-5; weak D call: TRBD1 (7 bases). The specimen was T cells isolated from PBMCs. As DNA, the CDR3 is TGTGCCAGCTCACCACTCGTCAGGGGGGAAGAGACCCAGTACTTC. Protein: CASSPLVRGEETQYF.